The T cell receptor beta chain described here comes from a study of PD-1 blockade in mismatch repair-deficient tumors. Study at large: Patients had around 11 mismatch repair-deficient cancer types and were previously treated and progressing.

Generated by immunoSEQ multiplex PCR, the TCRdb table keeps only in-frame clones and is missing some. This sample has fewer than 100,000 clones, with approximately 81% found just once. Study-wide points: Tumor-resident clones, often absent from pretreatment blood, expanded after pembrolizumab and then contracted.

This clone appeared a few times. Antigen unknown. PCR or immunohistochemistry showed mismatch repair deficiency in every enrolled patient. A few pembrolizumab responders had their TCRs sequenced. The V end lost 4 bases, the J end lost 4 bases, and 8 bases lay between the germline ends. The CDR3 covers 12 residues. Germline CDR1 is SNHLY and CDR2 is FYNNEI. The chain links TRBV2 to TRBJ2-7; D gene ambiguous. This receptor was taken from an adult with mismatch repair-deficient cancer. Material: peripheral blood, obtained 12 weeks after starting pembrolizumab. The CDR3 protein is CASSATRYEQYF. The CDR3 DNA is TGTGCCAGCAGTGCCACTCGTTACGAGCAGTACTTC.